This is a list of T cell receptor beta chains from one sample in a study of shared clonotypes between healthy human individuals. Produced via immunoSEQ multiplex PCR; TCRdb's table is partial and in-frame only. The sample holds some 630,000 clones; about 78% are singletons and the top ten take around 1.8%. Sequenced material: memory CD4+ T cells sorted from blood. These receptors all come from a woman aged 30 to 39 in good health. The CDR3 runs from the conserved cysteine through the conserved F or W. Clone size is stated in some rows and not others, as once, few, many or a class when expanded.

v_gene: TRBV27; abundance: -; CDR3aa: CASSSYRDTEAFF
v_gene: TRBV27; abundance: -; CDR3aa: CASRTAGDLRAVF
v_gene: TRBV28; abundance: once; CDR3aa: CASSRHYEQYF
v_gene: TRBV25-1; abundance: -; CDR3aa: CASSERTESRGGVETQYF
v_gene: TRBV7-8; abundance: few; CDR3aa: CASSTHRYEQYF
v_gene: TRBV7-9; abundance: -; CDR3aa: CASSLGKAGRYDEQFF
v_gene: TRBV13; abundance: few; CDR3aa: CASSAQQGNYGYTF
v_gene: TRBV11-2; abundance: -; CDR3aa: CASSSRGRGVREKLFF
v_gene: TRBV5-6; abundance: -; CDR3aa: CASSLTSGIYEQYF
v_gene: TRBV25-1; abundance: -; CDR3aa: CASAPRTPYNEQFF
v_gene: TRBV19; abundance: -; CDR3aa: CASSITGGQETQYF